Each of the 13 T cell receptor beta chains below was sequenced from the same sample in a study of blood T cell repertoires in COVID-19. The data were produced by immunoSEQ multiplex PCR, yet TCRdb's version contains in-frame clones alone and is incomplete. There are about 200,000 clones in the sample; approximately 80% occur only once, and approximately 6.9% lies in the top ten. The sample taken for sequencing was peripheral blood. Every receptor here comes from a human donor with acute or convalescent COVID-19. The donor label of this sample is uncertain.

The V and J genes are TRBV3-1 (or the pseudogene TRBV3-2) and TRBJ1-5, with D possibly being TRBD1 (6 bases). Germline values: CDR1 LGHDT, CDR2 YNNKEL (reference sequence). This CDR3 spans 15 amino acids. The germline V and J ends were trimmed by 1 base and 7 bases, with 14 bases remaining between them. CDR3 in amino acids: CASSQGPGEGQPQHF. Written as DNA, the CDR3 is TGTGCCAGCAGCCAAGGTCCAGGGGAGGGGCAGCCCCAGCATTTT.

This clone has just one count. This chain links TRBV2 with TRBJ1-5; D not resolved. Trimming stripped 1 base from V and 2 bases from J, with 9 bases between. CDR1 and CDR2 (germline): SNHLY, FYNNEI. The CDR3 loop spans 15 amino acids. CDR3 nucleotide sequence: TGTGCCAGCAGTGAAGATTCGAGGGGCAATCAGCCCCAGCATTTT. Amino acids: CASSEDSRGNQPQHF. Full variable domain (remainder filled in from reference TRBV2 and TRBJ1-5): EPEVTQTPSHQVTQMGQEVILRCVPISNHLYFYWYRQILGQKVEFLVSFYNNEISEKSEIFDDQFSVERPDGSNFTLKIRSTKLEDSAMYFCASSEDSRGNQPQHFGDGTRLSIL.

This chain connects TRBV7-6 to TRBJ2-5; D might be TRBD2 (5 bases). Germline assignment: CDR1 SGHVS and CDR2 FNYEAQ. The CDR3 extends over 16 amino acids. Trimming took 1 base from V and 4 from J, leaving 16 bases between them. The CDR3, as DNA: TGTGCCAGCAGCTTAGGAGTCGGGGTTGTGAGAGAGACCCAGTACTTC. Translating it yields CASSLGVGVVRETQYF.

The genes are TRBV24-1 and TRBJ2-1; perhaps TRBD2 as D (5 bases). This CDR3 comprises 14 residues. Germline assignment: CDR1 KGHDR and CDR2 SFDVKD. Between the trimmed V and J ends, which lost 3 bases and 5 bases, there was a span of 10 bases. The CDR3 loop is CATSDPTRNNEQFF. CDR3 in DNA: TGTGCCACCAGTGATCCCACTAGGAACAATGAGCAGTTCTTC.

The rearrangement uses TRBV5-8 and TRBJ2-2, with 9 nucleotides matching TRBD2. V lost 2 bases to trimming and J lost 0 bases; unmatched junction nucleotides: 5. The germline V gene has CDR1 SGHTS and CDR2 YDEGEE. The CDR3 totals 17 residues. The CDR3 region is CASSFLAGFANTGELFF. For the CDR3, the DNA is TGTGCCAGCAGCTTCCTAGCGGGGTTCGCGAACACCGGGGAGCTGTTTTTT.

The chain uses TRBV7-9 and TRBJ2-7; D not resolved. Germline V gives CDR1 SEHNR, CDR2 FQNEAQ (reference sequence). V was clipped by 4 bases and J by 1 base, with 11 bases between them. The CDR3 is made up of 14 amino acids. The CDR3 is CASSSSLLSYEQYF. The DNA for the CDR3 is TGTGCCAGCAGCTCTAGTCTTCTTTCCTACGAGCAGTACTTC.

V usage is TRBV11-2 and J usage is TRBJ1-3; D not resolved. Trimming took off 9 bases at V and 2 bases at J, with 8 bases between the two ends. The CDR3 contains 12 residues. Germline loops: CDR1 SGHAT, CDR2 FQNNGV. The CDR3 region is CASGGTGNTIYF. The CDR3 DNA reads as TGTGCCAGTGGAGGAACTGGAAACACCATATATTTT.

This chain joins TRBV7-9 and TRBJ1-2; no firm D call. V was shortened by 2 bases and J by 0 bases, with 10 bases between the two germline ends. Germline V lookup: CDR1 SEHNR, CDR2 FQNEAQ (reference sequence). This CDR3 is built from 15 residues. The CDR3 is CASSLRGFSNYGYTF. The CDR3 coding sequence is TGTGCCAGCAGCTTAAGAGGGTTCTCTAACTATGGCTACACCTTC.

This rearrangement joins TRBV18 to TRBJ2-6; possible D gene TRBD1, 6 bases. This CDR3 spans 16 amino acids. The V and J ends lost 1 base and 2 bases respectively, with 9 bases between them. Germline assignment: CDR1 KGHSH and CDR2 LQKENI. This CDR3 reads CASSPLNRAGANVLTF. The CDR3 DNA follows: TGTGCCAGCTCACCACTAAACAGGGCTGGGGCCAACGTCCTGACTTTC.

The chain recombines TRBV5-4 with TRBJ2-3; weak D call: TRBD1 (6 bases). Germline V gene sequence: CDR1 SGHNT, CDR2 YYREEE (reference sequence). This CDR3 region has 16 residues. V was cut by 0 bases and J by 4 bases, with 15 bases left in between. CDR3 bases: TGTGCCAGCAGCTTGGCCGAGATGAGGACAGCAGATACGCAGTATTTT. Amino acid sequence: CASSLAEMRTADTQYF. The full variable domain, rest sourced from reference TRBV5-4 and TRBJ2-3, is ETGVTQSPTHLIKTRGQQVTLRCSSQSGHNTVSWYQQALGQGPQFIFQYYREEENGRGNFPPRFSGLQFPNYSSELNVNALELDDSALYLCASSLAEMRTADTQYFGPGTRLTVL.

This clone was recorded only once. This chain uses TRBV29-1 with TRBJ1-2, with TRBD1 matching 10 bases. The V segment lost 2 bases and the J segment 6 bases; nucleotides outside the gene matches: 6. Germline lookup yields CDR1 SQVTM and CDR2 ANQGSEA. The CDR3 is 14 residues long. The CDR3 sequence is CSVEPPDRGDGYTF. CDR3 nucleotides: TGCAGCGTTGAACCTCCGGACAGGGGGGATGGCTACACCTTC.

This chain links TRBV28 with TRBJ2-1; 7 bases map to TRBD1. J was trimmed by 7 bases and V by 5 bases; bases with no gene match: 5. The CDR3 spans 13 residues. From germline, CDR1 is MDHEN and CDR2 SYDVKM. The CDR3 here is CASSPNRGNEQFF. The DNA of the CDR3 is TGTGCCAGCAGTCCAAACAGGGGTAATGAGCAGTTCTTC. The full variable domain, completed using reference TRBV28 and TRBJ2-1, is DVKVTQSSRYLVKRTGEKVFLECVQDMDHENMFWYRQDPGLGLRLIYFSYDVKMKEKGDIPEGYSVSREKKERFSLILESASTNQTSMYLCASSPNRGNEQFFGPGTRLTVL.

This sequence joins TRBV7-9 and TRBJ2-7; 9 bases are a match to TRBD2. J was trimmed by 5 bases and V by 3 bases; bases with no gene match: 5. CDR3 size: 14 residues. The V gene's germline CDR1 is SEHNR and CDR2 FQNEAQ (reference sequence). The CDR3 protein is CASSFSGRGNEQYF. The CDR3 region has the DNA TGTGCCAGCAGCTTTAGCGGGAGAGGGAACGAGCAGTACTTC.